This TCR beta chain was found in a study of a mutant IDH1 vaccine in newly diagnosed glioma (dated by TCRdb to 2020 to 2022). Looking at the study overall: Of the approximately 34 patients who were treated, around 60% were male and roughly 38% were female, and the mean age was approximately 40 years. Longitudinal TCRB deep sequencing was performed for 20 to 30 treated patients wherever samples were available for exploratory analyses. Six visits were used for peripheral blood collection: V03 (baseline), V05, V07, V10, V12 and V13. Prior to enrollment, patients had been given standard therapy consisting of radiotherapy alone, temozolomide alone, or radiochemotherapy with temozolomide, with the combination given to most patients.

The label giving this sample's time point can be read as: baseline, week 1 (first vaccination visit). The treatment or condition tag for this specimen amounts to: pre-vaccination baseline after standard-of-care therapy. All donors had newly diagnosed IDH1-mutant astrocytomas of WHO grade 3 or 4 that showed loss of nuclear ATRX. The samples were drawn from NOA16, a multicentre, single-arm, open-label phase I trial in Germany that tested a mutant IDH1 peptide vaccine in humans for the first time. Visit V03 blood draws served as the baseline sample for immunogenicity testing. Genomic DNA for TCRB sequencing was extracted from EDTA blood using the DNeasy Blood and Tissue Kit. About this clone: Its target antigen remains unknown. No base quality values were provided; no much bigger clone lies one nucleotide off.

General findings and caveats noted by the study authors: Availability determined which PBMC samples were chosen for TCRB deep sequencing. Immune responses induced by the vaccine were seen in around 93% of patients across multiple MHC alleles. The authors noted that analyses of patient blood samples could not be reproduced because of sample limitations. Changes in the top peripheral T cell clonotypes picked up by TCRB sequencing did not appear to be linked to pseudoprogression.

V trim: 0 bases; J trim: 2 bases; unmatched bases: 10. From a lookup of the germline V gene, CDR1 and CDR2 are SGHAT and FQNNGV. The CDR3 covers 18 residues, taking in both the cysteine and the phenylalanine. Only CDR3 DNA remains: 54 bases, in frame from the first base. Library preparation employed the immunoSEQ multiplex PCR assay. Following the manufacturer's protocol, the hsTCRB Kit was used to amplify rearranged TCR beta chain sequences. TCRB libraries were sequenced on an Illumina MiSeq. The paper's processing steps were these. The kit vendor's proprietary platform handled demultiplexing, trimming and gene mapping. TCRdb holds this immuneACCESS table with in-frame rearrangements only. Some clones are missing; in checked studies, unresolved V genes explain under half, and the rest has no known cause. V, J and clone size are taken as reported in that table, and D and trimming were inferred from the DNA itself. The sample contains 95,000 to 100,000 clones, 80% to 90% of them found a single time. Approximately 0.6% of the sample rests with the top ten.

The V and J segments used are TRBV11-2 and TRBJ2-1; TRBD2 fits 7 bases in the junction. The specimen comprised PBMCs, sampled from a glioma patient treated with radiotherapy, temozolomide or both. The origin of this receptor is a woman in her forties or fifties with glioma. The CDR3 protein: CASSLDQTSLRTYNEQFF. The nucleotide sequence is TGTGCCAGCAGCTTAGATCAGACTAGCCTTCGAACCTACAATGAGCAGTTCTTC.